This TCR beta chain stems from a study of PD-1 blockade in mismatch repair-deficient tumors. Broader study findings: Tumor-resident clones, often undetectable pretreatment in blood, expanded then contracted after pembrolizumab.

This table comes from immunoSEQ multiplex PCR, and its TCRdb copy is limited to in-frame clones, with some not included. The sample contains around 100,000 clones, roughly 80% of which appear only once. Germline V gives CDR1 LGHNA, CDR2 YNFKEQ. The CDR3 covers 16 residues. V lost 4 bases and J lost 6, with 22 bases in between. All patients were mismatch repair deficient, assessed by either PCR or immunohistochemistry. Details on this clone: The antigen is not known.

The J gene is TRBJ2-7, the V gene TRBV4-2; perhaps TRBD1 as D (6 bases). The sample consisted of peripheral blood, taken 60 weeks after starting pembrolizumab. The receptor was derived from an adult with mismatch repair-deficient cancer. CDR3 region: CASSPIPQGRAPEQYF. In nucleotides, the CDR3 is TGTGCCAGCAGCCCTATCCCCCAGGGGAGAGCACCCGAGCAGTACTTC.